The clone carrying this T cell receptor beta chain showed up just once. The data originate from a study of blood T cell repertoires in COVID-19. Some clones are missing from TCRdb's copy, which holds only in-frame ones; the method was immunoSEQ multiplex PCR. The top ten clones hold around 1.8% of a sample with approximately 150,000 clones, more than 60% of them seen once. CDR1 and CDR2 (germline): SGDLS, YYNGEE. Trimming took off 0 bases at V and 7 bases at J, with 22 bases between the two ends. This CDR3 region has 18 residues. The rearrangement links TRBV9 to TRBJ1-4; no firm D call. This TCR was recovered from a woman aged 55-75 years with acute or convalescent COVID-19. Sequencing input: peripheral blood. The chain's CDR3 is CASSVGRFGWRAGEKLFF. The CDR3 coding sequence is TGTGCCAGCAGCGTAGGGAGGTTTGGTTGGAGGGCCGGTGAAAAACTGTTTTTT. Drawing the rest from reference TRBV9 and TRBJ1-4, the complete variable domain is DSGVTQTPKHLITATGQRVTLRCSPRSGDLSVYWYQQSLDQGLQFLIQYYNGEERAKGNILERFSAQQFPDLHSELNLSSLELGDSALYFCASSVGRFGWRAGEKLFFGSGTQLSVL.